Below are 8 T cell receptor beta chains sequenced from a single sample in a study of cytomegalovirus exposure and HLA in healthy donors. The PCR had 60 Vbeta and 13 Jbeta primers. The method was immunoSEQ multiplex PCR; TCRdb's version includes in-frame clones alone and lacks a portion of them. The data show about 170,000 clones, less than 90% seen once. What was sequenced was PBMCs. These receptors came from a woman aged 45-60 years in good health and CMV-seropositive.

The CDR3 protein is CASSLGSPNTGELFF. CDR3 DNA: TGTGCCAGCAGCTTGGGTAGCCCGAACACCGGGGAGCTGTTTTTT. V gene TRBV5-4 combines with J gene TRBJ2-2; D is undetermined. V lost 0 bases, J lost 0 bases, and 6 bases lay in between. CDR3 length equals 15 residues. Germline V CDR1 and CDR2: SGHNT, YYREEE (reference sequence).

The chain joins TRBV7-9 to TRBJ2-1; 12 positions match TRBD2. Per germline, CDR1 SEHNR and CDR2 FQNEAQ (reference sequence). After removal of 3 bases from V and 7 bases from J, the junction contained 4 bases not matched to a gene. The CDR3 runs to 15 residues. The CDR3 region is CASSFRTSGINEQFF. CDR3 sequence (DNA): TGTGCCAGCAGCTTCCGGACTAGCGGGATTAATGAGCAGTTCTTC.

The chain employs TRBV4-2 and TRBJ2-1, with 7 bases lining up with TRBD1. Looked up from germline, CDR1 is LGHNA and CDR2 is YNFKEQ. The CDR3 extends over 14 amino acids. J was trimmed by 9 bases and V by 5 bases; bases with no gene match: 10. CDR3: CASSSNLRTGEQFF. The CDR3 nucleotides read TGTGCCAGCAGCTCCAATTTGAGGACAGGTGAGCAGTTCTTC.

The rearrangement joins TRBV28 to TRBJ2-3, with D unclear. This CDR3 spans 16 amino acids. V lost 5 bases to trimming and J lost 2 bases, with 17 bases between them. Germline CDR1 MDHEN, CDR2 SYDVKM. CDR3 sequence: CASSRPAHFNTDTQYF. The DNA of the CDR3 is TGTGCCAGCAGTCGTCCCGCCCACTTTAACACAGATACGCAGTATTTT.

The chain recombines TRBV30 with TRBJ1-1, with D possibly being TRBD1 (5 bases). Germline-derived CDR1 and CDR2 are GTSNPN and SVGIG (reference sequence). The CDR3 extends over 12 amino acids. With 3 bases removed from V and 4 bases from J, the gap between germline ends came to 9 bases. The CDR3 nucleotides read TGTGCCTGGAGGACGGGGGGCACTGAAGCTTTCTTT. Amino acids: CAWRTGGTEAFF.

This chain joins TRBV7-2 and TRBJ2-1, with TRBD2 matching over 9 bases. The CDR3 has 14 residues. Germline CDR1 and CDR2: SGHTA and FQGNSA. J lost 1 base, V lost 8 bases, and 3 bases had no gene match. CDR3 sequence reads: CASRGGGSYNEQFF. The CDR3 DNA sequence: TGTGCCAGCCGCGGGGGGGGTTCCTACAATGAGCAGTTCTTC.

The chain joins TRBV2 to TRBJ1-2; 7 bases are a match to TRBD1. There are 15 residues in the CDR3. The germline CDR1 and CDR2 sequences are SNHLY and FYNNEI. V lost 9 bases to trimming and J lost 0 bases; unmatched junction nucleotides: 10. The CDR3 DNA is TGTGCCAGTTTTGAGGGGGCTACTTCTAACTATGGCTACACCTTC. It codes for CASFEGATSNYGYTF.

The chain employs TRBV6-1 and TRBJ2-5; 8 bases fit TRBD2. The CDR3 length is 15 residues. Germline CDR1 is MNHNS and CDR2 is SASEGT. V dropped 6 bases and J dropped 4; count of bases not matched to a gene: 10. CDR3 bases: TGTGCCAGCAGCCTGGAGCGGGGGACGGGAGAGACCCAGTACTTC. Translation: CASSLERGTGETQYF.